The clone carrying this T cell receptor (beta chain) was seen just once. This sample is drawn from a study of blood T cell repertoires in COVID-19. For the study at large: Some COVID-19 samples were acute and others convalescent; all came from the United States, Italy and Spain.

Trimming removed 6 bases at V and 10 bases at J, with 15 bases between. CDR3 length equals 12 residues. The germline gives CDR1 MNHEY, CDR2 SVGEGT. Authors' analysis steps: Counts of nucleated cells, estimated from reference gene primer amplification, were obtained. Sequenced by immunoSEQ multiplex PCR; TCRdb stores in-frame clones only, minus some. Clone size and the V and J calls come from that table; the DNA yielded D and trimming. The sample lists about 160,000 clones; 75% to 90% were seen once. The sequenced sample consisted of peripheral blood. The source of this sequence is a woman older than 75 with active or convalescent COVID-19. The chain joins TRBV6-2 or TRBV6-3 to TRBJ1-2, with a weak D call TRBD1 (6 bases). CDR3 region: CASSTGPNPYTF. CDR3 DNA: TGTGCCAGCAGCACAGGGCCCAACCCCTACACCTTC.